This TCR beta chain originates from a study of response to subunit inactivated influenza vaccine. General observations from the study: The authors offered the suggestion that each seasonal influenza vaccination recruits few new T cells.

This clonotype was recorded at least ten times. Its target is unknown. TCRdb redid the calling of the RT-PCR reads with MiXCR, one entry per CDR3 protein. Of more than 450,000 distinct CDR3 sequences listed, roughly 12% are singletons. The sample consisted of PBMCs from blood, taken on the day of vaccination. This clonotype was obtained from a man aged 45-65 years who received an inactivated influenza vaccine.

CDR3 residues: CATSDPETGATQETQYF. The CDR3 region has the DNA TGTGCCACCAGTGATCCCGAGACAGGGGCTACCCAAGAGACCCAGTACTTC. The J gene is TRBJ2-5, the V gene TRBV24-1, with TRBD1 matching 8 bases. J was trimmed by 1 base and V by 3 bases; bases with no gene match: 9. The CDR3 runs 17 residues. Germline V lookup: CDR1 KGHDR, CDR2 SFDVKD.